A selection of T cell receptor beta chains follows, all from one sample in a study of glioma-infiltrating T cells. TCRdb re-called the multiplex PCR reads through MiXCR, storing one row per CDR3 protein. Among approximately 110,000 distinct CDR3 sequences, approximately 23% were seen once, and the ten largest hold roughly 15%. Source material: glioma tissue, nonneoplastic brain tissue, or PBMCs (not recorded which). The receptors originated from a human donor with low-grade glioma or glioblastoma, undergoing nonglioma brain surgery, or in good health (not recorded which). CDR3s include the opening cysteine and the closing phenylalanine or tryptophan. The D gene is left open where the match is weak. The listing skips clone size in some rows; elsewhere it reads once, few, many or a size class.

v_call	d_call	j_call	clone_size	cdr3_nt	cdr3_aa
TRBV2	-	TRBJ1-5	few	TGTGCCAGCAGCTATGGGGGGGGGGGCCAGCCCCAGCATTTT	CASSYGGGGQPQHF
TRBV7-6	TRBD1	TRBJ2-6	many	TGTGCCAGCAGCTTAACCCCAGGGGGCGACAACTCTGGGGCCAACGTCCTGACTTTC	CASSLTPGGDNSGANVLTF
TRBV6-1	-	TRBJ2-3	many	TGTGCCAGCAGCCCTACCGACCTGAAGGATACGCAGTATTTT	CASSPTDLKDTQYF
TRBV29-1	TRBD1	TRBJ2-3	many	TGCAGCGTTGCAACAGGGGGAACCACAGATACGCAGTATTTT	CSVATGGTTDTQYF
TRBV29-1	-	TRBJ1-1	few	TGCAGCGTTGAAGCGAACACTGAAGCTTTCTTT	CSVEANTEAFF
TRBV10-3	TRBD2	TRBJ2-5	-	TGTGCCATCAGTGAGTCGCCTAGCGGGAGGGGGCAAGAGACCCAGTACTTC	CAISESPSGRGQETQYF
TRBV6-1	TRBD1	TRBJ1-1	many	TGTGCCAGCAGTGCGAGGACAGGTATGAACACTGAAGCTTTCTTT	CASSARTGMNTEAFF
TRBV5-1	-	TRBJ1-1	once	TGCGCCAGCAGATTTTTTATGAACACTGGAGCTTTCTTT	CASRFFMNTGAFF
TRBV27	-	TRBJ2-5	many	TGTGCCAGCACCGACCGACAGACCCAGTACTTC	CASTDRQTQYF
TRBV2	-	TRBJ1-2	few	TGTGCCAGCACCTCAAGCCGAGCGGCAGGTGGCTACACCTTC	CASTSSRAAGGYTF